The rows below give T cell receptor beta chains drawn from one sample of a study of cytomegalovirus exposure and HLA in healthy donors. Sequencing used immunoSEQ multiplex PCR; TCRdb keeps in-frame clones, though not all of them. The sample holds about 170,000 clones, 84% seen once. The sequenced sample consisted of PBMCs. The receptors shown here come from a man aged 18 to 30 in good health and CMV-seronegative. The CDR3 runs from the conserved cysteine through the conserved F or W. D genes are given only for firm matches. Size tells how often a clone was seen (once, few, many) or the class of an expanded clone, and some rows leave it out.

j_call	v_call	clone_size	d_call	cdr3_aa	cdr3_nt
TRBJ1-1	TRBV28	-	TRBD1	CASSSHQGAEAFF	TGTGCCAGCAGTTCTCATCAGGGGGCTGAAGCTTTCTTT
TRBJ1-2	TRBV14	-	-	CASSQDLVNYGYTF	TGTGCCAGCAGCCAAGATCTCGTGAACTATGGCTACACCTTC
TRBJ1-2	TRBV6-1	-	-	CASSESGRGTGGYTF	TGTGCCAGCAGTGAATCGGGTAGGGGAACGGGCGGCTACACCTTC
TRBJ2-7	TRBV6-5	few	TRBD2	CASRLAGGYEQYF	TGTGCCAGTCGTCTAGCGGGAGGTTATGAGCAGTACTTC
TRBJ2-5	TRBV11-3	-	-	CASSLVGGQETQYF	TGTGCCAGCAGCTTAGTAGGCGGGCAAGAGACCCAGTACTTC
TRBJ2-1	TRBV7-8	-	TRBD2	CASSLGTSGRAYNEQFF	TGTGCCAGCAGCTTAGGAACTAGCGGGAGGGCCTACAATGAGCAGTTCTTC
TRBJ2-7	TRBV7-8	once	-	CASSLIFYPPYEQYF	TGTGCCAGCAGCTTAATCTTCTATCCCCCCTACGAGCAGTACTTC
TRBJ2-7	TRBV2	-	TRBD2	CARGGTSGYEQYF	TGTGCCAGAGGCGGGACTAGCGGTTACGAGCAGTACTTC
TRBJ2-5	TRBV11-2	-	-	CASSGVQETQYF	TGTGCCAGCAGCGGAGTACAAGAGACCCAGTACTTC
TRBJ2-2	TRBV11-3	-	TRBD1	CASSLVGGVFTGELFF	TGTGCCAGCAGCTTAGTAGGGGGCGTTTTTACCGGGGAGCTGTTTTTT
TRBJ2-5	TRBV28	-	TRBD1	CASSLDRAGGETQYF	TGTGCCAGCAGTTTAGACAGGGCCGGAGGAGAGACCCAGTACTTC
TRBJ2-1	TRBV4-2	-	-	CASSRQTSLAYNEQFF	TGTGCCAGCAGCCGCCAAACTAGTTTGGCCTACAATGAGCAGTTCTTC
TRBJ1-2	TRBV2	-	-	CASVGTGKGAQGYTF	TGTGCCAGCGTGGGGACTGGAAAGGGCGCCCAGGGCTACACCTTC
TRBJ2-5	TRBV18	-	-	CASSPPTGTFETQYF	TGTGCCAGCTCACCACCGACTGGGACATTTGAGACCCAGTACTTC
TRBJ2-2	TRBV18	-	TRBD1	CASSPFEGADTGELFF	TGTGCCAGCTCACCATTCGAGGGGGCCGACACCGGGGAGCTGTTTTTT
TRBJ1-6	TRBV11-2	-	-	CASSSPLKPSLHF	TGTGCCAGCAGCTCACCCCTAAAACCTTCCCTCCACTTT
TRBJ2-1	TRBV6-5	-	TRBD2	CATGTNYNEQFF	TGTGCCACCGGGACTAACTACAATGAGCAGTTCTTC
TRBJ2-1	TRBV5-1	-	-	CASSLSNLARVYHEQFF	TGCGCCAGCAGCTTAAGCAACTTAGCCAGAGTATACCATGAGCAGTTCTTC
TRBJ2-3	TRBV28	-	-	CASSFIDTQYF	TGTGCCAGCAGCTTTATCGATACGCAGTATTTT
TRBJ2-3	TRBV28	-	-	CASFFRGGSTDTQYF	TGCGCCAGCTTTTTCCGGGGTGGGAGCACAGATACGCAGTATTTT
TRBJ2-7	TRBV11-2	once	TRBD2	CASSLVGGTYEQYF	TGTGCCAGCAGCTTAGTCGGGGGGACCTACGAGCAGTACTTC
TRBJ2-7	TRBV5-6	-	-	CASSLVISYEQYF	TGTGCCAGCAGCTTGGTAATCTCCTACGAGCAGTACTTC
TRBJ2-1	TRBV4-3	-	TRBD2	CASSQDWAGGIYNEQFF	TGCGCCAGCAGCCAAGATTGGGCGGGAGGGATCTACAATGAGCAGTTCTTC
TRBJ2-7	TRBV5-1	-	TRBD2	CASSLALVAGGYEQYF	TGCGCCAGCAGCTTGGCCTTGGTAGCGGGGGGTTACGAGCAGTACTTC
TRBJ1-2	TRBV18	-	-	CASSPRGDHYGYTF	TGTGCCAGCTCACCTCGGGGGGATCACTATGGCTACACCTTC
TRBJ2-5	TRBV5-1	-	TRBD1	CASSPGQGLETQYF	TGCGCCAGCAGCCCTGGACAGGGGCTTGAGACCCAGTACTTC
TRBJ2-3	TRBV4-1	once	TRBD2	CASSPSLAGVENTQYF	TGCGCCAGCAGCCCTTCCCTAGCGGGAGTGGAGAATACGCAGTATTTT
TRBJ1-3	TRBV6-1	-	TRBD1	CASTPGGQVRNTIYF	TGTGCCAGCACCCCTGGGGGACAGGTGCGAAACACCATATATTTT
TRBJ2-2	TRBV10-1	once	-	CASSRALTGELFF	TGCGCCAGCAGCAGGGCACTCACCGGGGAGCTGTTTTTT
TRBJ2-1	TRBV5-1	-	-	CASSLEPQGFNEQFF	TGCGCCAGCAGCTTGGAGCCCCAGGGGTTCAATGAGCAGTTCTTC
TRBJ2-7	TRBV6-5	-	-	CASKLNYEQYF	TGTGCCAGCAAGCTTAACTACGAGCAGTACTTC
TRBJ2-6	TRBV5-1	-	-	CASSLRAGANVLTF	TGCGCCAGCAGCTTGAGAGCTGGGGCCAACGTCCTGACTTTC
TRBJ2-1	TRBV25-1	-	-	CATTSRQTRGNEQFF	TGTGCCACCACGTCCAGACAAACCAGGGGCAATGAGCAGTTCTTC
TRBJ2-1	TRBV10-3	-	-	CAIRGAYYNEQFF	TGTGCCATCAGGGGGGCCTACTACAATGAGCAGTTCTTC
TRBJ2-1	TRBV7-9	-	TRBD2	CASSLTGGIYNEQFF	TGTGCCAGCAGCTTAACGGGGGGGATTTACAATGAGCAGTTCTTC
TRBJ2-2	TRBV7-2	-	-	CASSFPGLTASGELFF	TGTGCCAGCAGCTTCCCCGGGCTGACAGCCTCCGGGGAGCTGTTTTTT
TRBJ2-5	TRBV18	-	TRBD2	CASSPGLALETQYF	TGTGCCAGCTCACCTGGACTAGCGCTGGAGACCCAGTACTTC
TRBJ1-4	TRBV28	-	-	CASSQDRENEKLFF	TGTGCCAGCAGTCAGGACAGAGAGAATGAAAAACTGTTTTTT
TRBJ2-7	TRBV13	few	-	CASSPELSYEQYF	TGTGCCAGCAGCCCGGAGTTATCCTACGAGCAGTACTTC
TRBJ2-7	TRBV11-1	-	-	CASSLSTSHEQYF	TGTGCCAGCAGCTTATCGACTAGTCACGAGCAGTACTTC
TRBJ2-5	TRBV27	-	-	CASSLQGGRRYQETQYF	TGTGCCAGCAGTCTCCAGGGGGGACGGAGGTACCAAGAGACCCAGTACTTC
TRBJ1-1	TRBV27	few	-	CASSLMGGEAFF	TGTGCCAGCAGTTTAATGGGAGGGGAAGCTTTCTTT
TRBJ2-7	TRBV14	-	-	CASRYGGSYEQYF	TGTGCCAGCAGATACGGGGGCTCCTACGAGCAGTACTTC
TRBJ2-1	TRBV28	once	-	CASTVAPGEQFF	TGTGCCAGCACCGTAGCTCCCGGTGAGCAGTTCTTC
TRBJ1-2	TRBV7-2	-	-	CASSPDSNYGYTF	TGTGCCAGCAGCCCGGACAGTAACTATGGCTACACCTTC
TRBJ1-2	TRBV19	-	TRBD1	CATRTTTGGNGYGYTF	TGTGCCACGCGGACAACGACAGGGGGGAATGGGTATGGCTACACCTTC
TRBJ2-7	TRBV2	-	-	CASSGGNQQYF	TGTGCCAGCAGTGGGGGCAACCAGCAGTACTTC
TRBJ1-5	TRBV7-9	-	-	CSSSYHGSNQPQHF	TGTTCCAGCAGCTATCACGGTAGCAATCAGCCCCAGCATTTT
TRBJ2-3	TRBV5-4	-	TRBD1	CASSSGQGGPDTQYF	TGTGCCAGCAGCTCGGGACAGGGAGGGCCAGATACGCAGTATTTT
TRBJ1-3	TRBV15	-	-	CATSRRSPGNTIYF	TGTGCCACCAGCAGACGAAGCCCTGGAAACACCATATATTTT
TRBJ2-7	TRBV14	-	-	CASSLAASSYEQYF	TGTGCCAGCAGCCTAGCGGCCAGCTCCTACGAGCAGTACTTC
TRBJ1-5	TRBV6-1	-	-	CASSGGWGGQPQHF	TGTGCCAGCAGTGGGGGGTGGGGGGGTCAGCCCCAGCATTTT
TRBJ2-7	TRBV4-1	-	-	CASSRTPSYEQYF	TGCGCCAGCAGCCGAACTCCCTCCTACGAGCAGTACTTC